This record covers a single T cell receptor beta chain. Here immunoSEQ multiplex PCR was the method, and the copy in TCRdb shows in-frame clones only, minus some. Found here are 35,000 to 45,000 clones, 88% of them singletons; the top ten hold roughly 13%. These data are taken from a study of blood T cell repertoires in COVID-19. The sample was peripheral blood. This TCR was sampled from a human donor in a cohort sampled during active COVID-19.

CDR3 sequence: CSVGALLGTISGYTF. The CDR3 coding sequence is TGCAGCGTGGGGGCCCTTTTGGGGACGATATCTGGCTACACCTTC. The V call is TRBV29-1, the J call TRBJ1-2, with D maybe TRBD1 (6 bases). Germline V gives CDR1 SQVTM, CDR2 ANQGSEA. The CDR3 loop spans 15 amino acids. V lost 6 bases, J lost 7 bases, and 24 bases lay in between.